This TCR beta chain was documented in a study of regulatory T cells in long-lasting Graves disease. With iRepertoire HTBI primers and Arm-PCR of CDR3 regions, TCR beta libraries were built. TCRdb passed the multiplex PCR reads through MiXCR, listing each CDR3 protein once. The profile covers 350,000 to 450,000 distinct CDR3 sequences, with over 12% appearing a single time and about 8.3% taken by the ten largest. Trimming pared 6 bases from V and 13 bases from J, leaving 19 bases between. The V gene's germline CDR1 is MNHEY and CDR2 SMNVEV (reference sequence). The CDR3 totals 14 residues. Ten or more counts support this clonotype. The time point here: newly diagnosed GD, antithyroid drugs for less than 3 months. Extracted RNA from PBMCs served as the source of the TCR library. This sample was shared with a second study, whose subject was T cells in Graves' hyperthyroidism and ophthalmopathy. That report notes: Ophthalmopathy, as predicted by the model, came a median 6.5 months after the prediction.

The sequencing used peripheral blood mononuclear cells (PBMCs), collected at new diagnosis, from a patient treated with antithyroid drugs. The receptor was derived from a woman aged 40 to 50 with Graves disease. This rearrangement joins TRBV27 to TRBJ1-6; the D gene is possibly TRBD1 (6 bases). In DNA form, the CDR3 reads TGTGCCAGCAGCCCACAGGGTGTTTGGCCTCCCCTCCACTTT. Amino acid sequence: CASSPQGVWPPLHF.